What follows are 5 T cell receptor beta chains derived from one specimen sequenced in a study of neurological immune-mediated disorders (dated by TCRdb to between 2019 and 2020). Libraries were made using 5' RACE. Sequencer: Illumina HiSeq 2500. The public sequencing data were trimmed at Q25 with fastp and processed into clonotypes with MiXCR by TCRdb, which kept only in-frame beta chains. Rows are combined by CDR3 protein, so each entry shows the most common genes and DNA. The sample records about 58,000 distinct CDR3 sequences, 3% to 3.5% of which are singletons. 7.1% of the sample is taken by the ten largest. Source material: PBMCs. Receptors originate from a woman in her fifties or sixties with multiple sclerosis.

By share, this clonotype ranks as medium-sized (0.01 to 0.1%). The chain employs TRBV5-1 and TRBJ1-1; 9 positions match TRBD1. The CDR3 length is 16 residues. The ends lost 3 bases at V and 0 bases at J; junction bases unmatched: 6. Germline CDR1 SGHRS, CDR2 YFSETQ. Here the CDR3 DNA reads TGCGCCAGCAGCTGGGGACAGGGCGGCTTGAACACTGAAGCTTTCTTT. This encodes CASSWGQGGLNTEAFF.

This clonotype was detected many times. V and J are TRBV7-9 and TRBJ2-7, with D possibly being TRBD1 (6 bases). V was clipped by 2 bases and J by 5 bases, with 22 bases between them. Germline loops: CDR1 SEHNR, CDR2 FQNEAQ (reference sequence). The CDR3 length is 17 residues. CDR3 region: CASSLRRFQGLRDEQYF. CDR3 DNA: TGTGCCAGCAGCTTACGCCGATTTCAGGGGCTTAGGGACGAGCAGTACTTC.

This clonotype showed up many times. The gene calls are TRBV5-1 and TRBJ2-3; 8 bases match TRBD2. The CDR3 runs 22 residues. Losses at the gene ends were 0 bases for V and 2 bases for J; bases not matched to a gene: 23. Per germline, CDR1 SGHRS and CDR2 YFSETQ. The CDR3, as DNA: TGCGCCAGCAGCTTGGAAGTTTATCCGGCGAGCGGCGGGGGGCCTCCCACAGATACGCAGTATTTT. Translated, it gives CASSLEVYPASGGGPPTDTQYF.

There are many counts of this clonotype. The V call is TRBV28, the J call TRBJ2-5; 8 nucleotides agree with TRBD1. The CDR3 totals 15 residues. The V gene end was trimmed by 7 bases and the J gene end by 4 bases; junction bases not matched to a gene: 11. Germline lookup yields CDR1 MDHEN and CDR2 SYDVKM. CDR3 sequence (DNA): TGTGCCAGCACTCCTCCAGGGGGCCTTCGAGAGACCCAGTACTTC. Its translation is CASTPPGGLRETQYF. Complete variable domain (other parts from reference TRBV28 and TRBJ2-5): DVKVTQSSRYLVKRTGEKVFLECVQDMDHENMFWYRQDPGLGLRLIYFSYDVKMKEKGDIPEGYSVSREKKERFSLILESASTNQTSMYLCASTPPGGLRETQYFGPGTRLLVL.

This clonotype was recorded many times. This sequence joins TRBV5-1 and TRBJ2-1; 13 nucleotides align to TRBD2. This CDR3 comprises 17 residues. Unmatched junction bases numbered 6, after V lost 0 bases and J lost 6 bases. In germline, CDR1 is SGHRS, CDR2 YFSETQ. CDR3 DNA sequence: TGCGCCAGCAGCTTGGAAGGACTAGCGGGAGACTCCAATGAGCAGTTCTTC. It yields the protein CASSLEGLAGDSNEQFF.